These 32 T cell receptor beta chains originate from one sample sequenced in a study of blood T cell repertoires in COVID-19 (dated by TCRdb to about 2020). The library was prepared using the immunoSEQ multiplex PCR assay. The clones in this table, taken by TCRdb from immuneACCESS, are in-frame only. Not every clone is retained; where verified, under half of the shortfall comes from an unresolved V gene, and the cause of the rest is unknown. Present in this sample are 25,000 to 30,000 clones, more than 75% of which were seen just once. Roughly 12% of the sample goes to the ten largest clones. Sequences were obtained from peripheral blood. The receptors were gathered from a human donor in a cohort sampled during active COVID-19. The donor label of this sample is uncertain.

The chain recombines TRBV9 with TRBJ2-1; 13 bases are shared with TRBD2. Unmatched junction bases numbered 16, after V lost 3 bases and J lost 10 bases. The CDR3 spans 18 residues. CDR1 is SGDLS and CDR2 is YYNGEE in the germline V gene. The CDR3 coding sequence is TGTGCCAGCAGCGGAGGGACTAGCGGGACCCCAAGGTACAGGGAGCAGTTCTTC. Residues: CASSGGTSGTPRYREQFF.

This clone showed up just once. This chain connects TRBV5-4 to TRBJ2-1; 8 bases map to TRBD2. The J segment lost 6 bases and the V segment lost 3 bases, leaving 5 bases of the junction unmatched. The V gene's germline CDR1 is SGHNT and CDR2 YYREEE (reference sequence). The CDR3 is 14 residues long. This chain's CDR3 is CASSSSGTSNEQFF. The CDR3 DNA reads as TGTGCCAGCAGCTCTTCCGGGACTAGCAATGAGCAGTTCTTC.

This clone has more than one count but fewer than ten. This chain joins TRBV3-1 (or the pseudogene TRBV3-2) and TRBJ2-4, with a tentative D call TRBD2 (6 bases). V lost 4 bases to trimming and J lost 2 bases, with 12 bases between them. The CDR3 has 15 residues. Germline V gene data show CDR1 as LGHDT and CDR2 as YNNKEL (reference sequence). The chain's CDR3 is CASSLTSMTKNIQYF. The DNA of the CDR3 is TGTGCCAGCAGCCTGACTAGTATGACCAAAAACATTCAGTACTTC.

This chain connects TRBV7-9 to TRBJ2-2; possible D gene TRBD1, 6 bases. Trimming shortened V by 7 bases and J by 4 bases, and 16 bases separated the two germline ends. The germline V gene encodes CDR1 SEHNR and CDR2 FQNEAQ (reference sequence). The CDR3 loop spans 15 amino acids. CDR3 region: CASIRLGASTGELFF. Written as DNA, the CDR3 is TGTGCCAGCATTCGACTGGGGGCCAGCACCGGGGAGCTGTTTTTT. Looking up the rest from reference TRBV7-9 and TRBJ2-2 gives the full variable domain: DTGVSQNPRHKITKRGQNVTFRCDPISEHNRLYWYRQTLGQGPEFLTYFQNEAQLEKSRLLSDRFSAERPKGSFSTLEIQRTEQGDSAMYLCASIRLGASTGELFFGEGSRLTVL.

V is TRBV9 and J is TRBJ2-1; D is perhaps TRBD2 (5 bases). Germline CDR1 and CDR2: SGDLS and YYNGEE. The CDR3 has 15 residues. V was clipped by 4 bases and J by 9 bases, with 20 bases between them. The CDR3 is CASSPRGEVSPEQFF. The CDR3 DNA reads TGTGCCAGCAGCCCCCGGGGTGAGGTCTCGCCTGAGCAGTTCTTC. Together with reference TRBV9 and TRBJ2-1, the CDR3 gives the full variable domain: DSGVTQTPKHLITATGQRVTLRCSPRSGDLSVYWYQQSLDQGLQFLIQYYNGEERAKGNILERFSAQQFPDLHSELNLSSLELGDSALYFCASSPRGEVSPEQFFGPGTRLTVL.

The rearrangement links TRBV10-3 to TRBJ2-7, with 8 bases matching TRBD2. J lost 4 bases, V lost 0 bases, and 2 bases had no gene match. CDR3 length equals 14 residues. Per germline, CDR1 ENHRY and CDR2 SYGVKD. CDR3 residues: CAISESGGEYEQYF. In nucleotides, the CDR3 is TGTGCCATCAGTGAGTCCGGGGGGGAGTACGAGCAGTACTTC.

The CDR3: CASSLETSGEETQYF. The CDR3 region has the DNA TGCGCCAGCAGCTTGGAGACTAGCGGAGAAGAGACCCAGTACTTC. This chain uses TRBV5-1 with TRBJ2-5, with 9 bases aligning to TRBD2. Losses at the gene ends were 0 bases for V and 3 bases for J; bases not matched to a gene: 3. CDR3 length: 15 residues. Per the germline V gene, CDR1 is SGHRS and CDR2 is YFSETQ.

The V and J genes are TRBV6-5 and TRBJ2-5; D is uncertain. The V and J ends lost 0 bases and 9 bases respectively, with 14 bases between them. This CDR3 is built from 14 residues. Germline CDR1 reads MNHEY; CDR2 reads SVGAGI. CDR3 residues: CASSYSARGLAQYF. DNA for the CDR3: TGTGCCAGCAGTTACTCAGCCCGAGGTTTGGCCCAGTACTTC.

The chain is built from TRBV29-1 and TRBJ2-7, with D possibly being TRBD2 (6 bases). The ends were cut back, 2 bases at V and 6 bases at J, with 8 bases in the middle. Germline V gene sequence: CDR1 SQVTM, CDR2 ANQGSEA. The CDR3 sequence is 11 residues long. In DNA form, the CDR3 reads TGCAGCGTTGAAACCGGGGGCGAGCAGTACTTC. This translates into CSVETGGEQYF.

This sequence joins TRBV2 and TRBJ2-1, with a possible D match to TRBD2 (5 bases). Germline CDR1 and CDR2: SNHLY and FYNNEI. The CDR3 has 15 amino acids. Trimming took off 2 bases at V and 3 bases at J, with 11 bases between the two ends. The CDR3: CASSERSGLYNEQFF. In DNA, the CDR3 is TGTGCCAGCAGTGAAAGGAGCGGTCTCTACAATGAGCAGTTCTTC.

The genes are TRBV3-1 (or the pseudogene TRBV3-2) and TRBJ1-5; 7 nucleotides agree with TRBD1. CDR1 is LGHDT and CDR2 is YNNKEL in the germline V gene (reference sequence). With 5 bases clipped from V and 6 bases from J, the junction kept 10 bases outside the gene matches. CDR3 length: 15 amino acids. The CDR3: CASSEQGIRGQPQHF. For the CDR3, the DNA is TGTGCCAGCAGCGAACAGGGGATCCGGGGTCAGCCCCAGCATTTT.

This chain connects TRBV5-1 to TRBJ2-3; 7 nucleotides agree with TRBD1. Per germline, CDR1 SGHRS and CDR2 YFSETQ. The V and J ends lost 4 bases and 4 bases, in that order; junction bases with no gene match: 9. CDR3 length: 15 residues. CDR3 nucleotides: TGCGCCAGCAGCACCGGGACAGCGCGTTCAGATACGCAGTATTTT. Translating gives CASSTGTARSDTQYF.

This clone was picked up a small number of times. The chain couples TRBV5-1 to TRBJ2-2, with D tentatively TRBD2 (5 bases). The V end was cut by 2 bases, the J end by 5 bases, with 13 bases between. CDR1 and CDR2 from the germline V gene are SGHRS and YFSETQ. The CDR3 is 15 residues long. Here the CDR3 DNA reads TGCGCCAGCAGCTTAGGTCCCACGGGAACCGGGGAGCTGTTTTTT. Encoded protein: CASSLGPTGTGELFF.

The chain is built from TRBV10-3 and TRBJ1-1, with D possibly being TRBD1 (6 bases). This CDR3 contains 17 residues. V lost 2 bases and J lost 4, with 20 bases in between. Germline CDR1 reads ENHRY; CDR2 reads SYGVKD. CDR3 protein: CAISEGRGARSPTEAFF. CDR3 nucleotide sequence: TGTGCCATCAGTGAGGGCAGGGGCGCGCGGTCGCCCACTGAAGCTTTCTTT.

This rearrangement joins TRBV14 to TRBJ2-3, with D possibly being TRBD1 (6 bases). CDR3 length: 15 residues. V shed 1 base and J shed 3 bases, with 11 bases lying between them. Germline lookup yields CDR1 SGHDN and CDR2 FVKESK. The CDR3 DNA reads TGTGCCAGCAGCCAAGCTGACAGGATAACAGATACGCAGTATTTT. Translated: CASSQADRITDTQYF.

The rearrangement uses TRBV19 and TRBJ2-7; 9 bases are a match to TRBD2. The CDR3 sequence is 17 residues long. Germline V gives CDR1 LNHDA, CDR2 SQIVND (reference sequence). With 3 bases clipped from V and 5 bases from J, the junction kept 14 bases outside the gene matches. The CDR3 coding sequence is TGTGCCAGTAGTATCCGCCCCGGGGCGGGAGGGGGTAACGAGCAGTACTTC. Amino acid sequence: CASSIRPGAGGGNEQYF.

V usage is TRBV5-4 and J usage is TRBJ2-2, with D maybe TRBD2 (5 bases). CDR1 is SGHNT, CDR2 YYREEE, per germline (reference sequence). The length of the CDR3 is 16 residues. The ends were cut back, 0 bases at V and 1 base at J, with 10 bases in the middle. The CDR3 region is CASSLGAGRNTGELFF. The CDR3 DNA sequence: TGTGCCAGCAGCTTGGGGGCGGGTCGGAACACCGGGGAGCTGTTTTTT.

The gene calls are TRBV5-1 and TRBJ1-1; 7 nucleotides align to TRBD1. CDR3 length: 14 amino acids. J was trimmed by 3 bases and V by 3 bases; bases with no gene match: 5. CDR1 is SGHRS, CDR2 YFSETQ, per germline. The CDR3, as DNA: TGCGCCAGCAGCTACCACGGGACAGACACTGAAGCTTTCTTT. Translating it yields CASSYHGTDTEAFF.

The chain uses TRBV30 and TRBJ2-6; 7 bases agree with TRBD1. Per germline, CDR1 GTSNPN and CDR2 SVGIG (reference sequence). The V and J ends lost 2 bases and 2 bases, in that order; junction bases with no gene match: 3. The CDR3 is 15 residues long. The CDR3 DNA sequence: TGTGCCTGGAGTAGAGGGGGCACTGGGGCCAACGTCCTGACTTTC. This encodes CAWSRGGTGANVLTF. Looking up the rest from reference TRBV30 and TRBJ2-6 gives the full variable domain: SQTIHQWPATLVQPVGSPLSLECTVEGTSNPNLYWYRQAAGRGLQLLFYSVGIGQISSEVPQNLSASRPQDRQFILSSKKLLLSDSGFYLCAWSRGGTGANVLTFGAGSRLTVL.

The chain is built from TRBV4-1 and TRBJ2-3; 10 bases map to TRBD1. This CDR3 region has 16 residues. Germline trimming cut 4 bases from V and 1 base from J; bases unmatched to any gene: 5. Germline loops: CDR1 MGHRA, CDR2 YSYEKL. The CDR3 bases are TGCGCCAGCAGCCCCGCCGGGACAGGGGGCACAGATACGCAGTATTTT. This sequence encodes CASSPAGTGGTDTQYF.

The CDR3 loop is CAWSPREYGYTF. The CDR3 coding sequence is TGTGCCTGGTCCCCGAGGGAATATGGCTACACCTTC. The chain links TRBV30 to TRBJ1-2; D ambiguous. With 5 bases removed from V and 5 bases from J, the gap between germline ends came to 12 bases. Germline loops: CDR1 GTSNPN, CDR2 SVGIG (reference sequence). This CDR3 is built from 12 residues.

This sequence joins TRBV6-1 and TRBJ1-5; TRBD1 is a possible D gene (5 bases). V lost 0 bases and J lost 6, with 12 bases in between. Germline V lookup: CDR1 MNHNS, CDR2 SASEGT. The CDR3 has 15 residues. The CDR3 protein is CASSEASGIAQPQHF. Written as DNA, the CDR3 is TGTGCCAGCAGTGAAGCTTCAGGGATTGCTCAGCCCCAGCATTTT.

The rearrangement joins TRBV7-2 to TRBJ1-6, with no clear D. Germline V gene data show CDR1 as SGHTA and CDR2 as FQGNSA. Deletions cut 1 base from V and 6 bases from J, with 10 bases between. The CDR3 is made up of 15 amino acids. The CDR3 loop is CASSLERSPNSPLHF. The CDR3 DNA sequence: TGTGCCAGCAGCTTAGAGCGCAGCCCTAATTCACCCCTCCACTTT. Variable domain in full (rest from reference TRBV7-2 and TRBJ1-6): GAGVSQSPSNKVTEKGKDVELRCDPISGHTALYWYRQSLGQGLEFLIYFQGNSAPDKSGLPSDRFSAERTGGSVSTLTIQRTQQEDSAVYLCASSLERSPNSPLHFGNGTRLTVT.

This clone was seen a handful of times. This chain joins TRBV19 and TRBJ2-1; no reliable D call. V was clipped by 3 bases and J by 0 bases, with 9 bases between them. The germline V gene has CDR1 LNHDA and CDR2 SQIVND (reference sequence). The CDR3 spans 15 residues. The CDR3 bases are TGTGCCAGTAGTATGGCGGAGAGCTCCTACAATGAGCAGTTCTTC. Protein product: CASSMAESSYNEQFF.

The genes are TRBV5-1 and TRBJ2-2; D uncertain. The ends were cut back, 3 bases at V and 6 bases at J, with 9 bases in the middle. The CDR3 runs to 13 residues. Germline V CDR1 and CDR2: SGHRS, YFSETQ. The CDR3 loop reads CASSSYLAGELFF. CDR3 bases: TGCGCCAGCAGCTCCTACCTGGCCGGGGAGCTGTTTTTT.

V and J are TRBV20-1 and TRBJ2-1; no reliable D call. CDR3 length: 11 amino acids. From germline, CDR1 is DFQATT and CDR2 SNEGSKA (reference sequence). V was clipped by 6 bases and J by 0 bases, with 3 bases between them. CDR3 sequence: CSAHSYNEQFF. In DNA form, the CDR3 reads TGCAGTGCCCACTCCTACAATGAGCAGTTCTTC.

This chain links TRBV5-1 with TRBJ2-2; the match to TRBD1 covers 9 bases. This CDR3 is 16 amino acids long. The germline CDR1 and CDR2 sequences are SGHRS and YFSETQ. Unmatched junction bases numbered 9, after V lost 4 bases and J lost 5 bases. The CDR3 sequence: CASSVAPGQGTGELFF. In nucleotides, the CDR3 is TGCGCCAGCAGCGTAGCCCCGGGACAGGGAACCGGGGAGCTGTTTTTT. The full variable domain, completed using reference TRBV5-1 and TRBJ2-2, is KAGVTQTPRYLIKTRGQQVTLSCSPISGHRSVSWYQQTPGQGLQFLFEYFSETQRNKGNFPGRFSGRQFSNSRSEMNVSTLELGDSALYLCASSVAPGQGTGELFFGEGSRLTVL.

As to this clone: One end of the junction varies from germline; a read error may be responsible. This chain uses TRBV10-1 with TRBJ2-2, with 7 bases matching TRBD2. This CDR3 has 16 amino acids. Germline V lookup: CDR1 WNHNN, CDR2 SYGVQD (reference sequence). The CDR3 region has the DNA TGCGCCAGCCGTGATAGCGGGCCTGCGAACACCGGGGAGCTGTTTTTT. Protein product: CASRDSGPANTGELFF.

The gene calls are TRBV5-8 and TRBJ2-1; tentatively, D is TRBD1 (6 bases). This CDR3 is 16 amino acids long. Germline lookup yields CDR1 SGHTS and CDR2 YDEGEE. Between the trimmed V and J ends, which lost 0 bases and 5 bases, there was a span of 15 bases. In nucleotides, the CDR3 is TGTGCCAGCAGCTTGGAGGGCAGGGGATGGGACAATGAGCAGTTCTTC. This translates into CASSLEGRGWDNEQFF.

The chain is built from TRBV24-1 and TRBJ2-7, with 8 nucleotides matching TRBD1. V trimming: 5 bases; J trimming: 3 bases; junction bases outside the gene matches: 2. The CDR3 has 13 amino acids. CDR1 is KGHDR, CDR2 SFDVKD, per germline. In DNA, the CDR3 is TGTGCCACCAGTGTCACAGGGGGCTACGAGCAGTACTTC. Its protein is CATSVTGGYEQYF.

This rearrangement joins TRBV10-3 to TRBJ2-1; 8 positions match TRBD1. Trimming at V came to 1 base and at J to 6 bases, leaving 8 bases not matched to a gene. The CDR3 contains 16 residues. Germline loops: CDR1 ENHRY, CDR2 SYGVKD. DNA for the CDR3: TGTGCCATCAGTGAGTTCCGGGACAGGACTGCCAATGAGCAGTTCTTC. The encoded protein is CAISEFRDRTANEQFF.

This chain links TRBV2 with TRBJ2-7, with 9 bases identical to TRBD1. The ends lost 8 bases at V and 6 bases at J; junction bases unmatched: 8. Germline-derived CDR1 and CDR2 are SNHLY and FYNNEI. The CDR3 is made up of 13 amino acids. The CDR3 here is CASAVQGAVEQYF. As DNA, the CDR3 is TGTGCCAGCGCTGTACAGGGGGCGGTCGAGCAGTACTTC.